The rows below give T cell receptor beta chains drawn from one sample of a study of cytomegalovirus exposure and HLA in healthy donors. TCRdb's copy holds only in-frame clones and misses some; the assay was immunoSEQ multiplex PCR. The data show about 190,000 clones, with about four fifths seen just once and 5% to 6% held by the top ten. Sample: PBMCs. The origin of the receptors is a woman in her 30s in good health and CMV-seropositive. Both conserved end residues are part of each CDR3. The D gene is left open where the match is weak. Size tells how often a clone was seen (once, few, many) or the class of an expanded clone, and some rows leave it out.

CDR3 protein: CASSPRGEVLSEAFF; CDR3 DNA: TGTGCCAGCAGCCCGCGTGGGGAGGTTCTCTCTGAAGCTTTCTTT; J gene: TRBJ1-1; V gene: TRBV5-4; clone size: .; D gene: .
CDR3 protein: CASSLGAGMTEAFF; CDR3 DNA: TGTGCCAGCAGCTTAGGGGCAGGGATGACTGAAGCTTTCTTT; J gene: TRBJ1-1; V gene: TRBV7-2; clone size: .; D gene: .
CDR3 protein: CASSAAGAYNSPLHF; CDR3 DNA: TGTGCCAGCAGCGCGGCGGGGGCCTATAATTCACCCCTCCACTTT; J gene: TRBJ1-6; V gene: TRBV9; clone size: .; D gene: .
CDR3 protein: CASSWGQRPSNSGYTF; CDR3 DNA: TGTGCCAGCAGCTGGGGACAGAGACCCTCAAACAGTGGCTACACCTTC; J gene: TRBJ1-2; V gene: TRBV5-6; clone size: .; D gene: TRBD1
CDR3 protein: CASSLRKGQGFGNTEAFF; CDR3 DNA: TGCGCCAGCAGCTTGCGAAAGGGACAGGGATTTGGGAACACTGAAGCTTTCTTT; J gene: TRBJ1-1; V gene: TRBV5-1; clone size: .; D gene: TRBD1
CDR3 protein: CASSRPALSRGYGYTF; CDR3 DNA: TGTGCCAGCAGTCGCCCGGCTCTAAGTCGGGGATATGGCTACACCTTC; J gene: TRBJ1-2; V gene: TRBV28; clone size: few; D gene: .
CDR3 protein: CASSATGIETQYF; CDR3 DNA: TGTGCCAGCTCAGCGACAGGGATCGAGACCCAGTACTTC; J gene: TRBJ2-5; V gene: TRBV18; clone size: .; D gene: TRBD1
CDR3 protein: CASSVTGREQFF; CDR3 DNA: TGTGCCAGCAGCGTTACAGGGCGTGAGCAGTTCTTC; J gene: TRBJ2-1; V gene: TRBV9; clone size: .; D gene: .
CDR3 protein: CASSPRVRYEQYF; CDR3 DNA: TGTGCCAGCAGCCCCAGGGTTCGCTACGAGCAGTACTTC; J gene: TRBJ2-7; V gene: TRBV7-2; clone size: .; D gene: .
CDR3 protein: CASSNLPSGVYQETQYF; CDR3 DNA: TGTGCCAGTAGTAACCTTCCCAGCGGGGTATACCAAGAGACCCAGTACTTC; J gene: TRBJ2-5; V gene: TRBV19; clone size: .; D gene: TRBD2
CDR3 protein: CASRIGSELFF; CDR3 DNA: TGTGCCAGCAGAATCGGTAGCGAGCTGTTTTTT; J gene: TRBJ2-2; V gene: TRBV5-6; clone size: .; D gene: .
CDR3 protein: CASSTGLDQPQHF; CDR3 DNA: TGCGCCAGCAGTACAGGGTTGGATCAGCCCCAGCATTTT; J gene: TRBJ1-5; V gene: TRBV10-1; clone size: .; D gene: .
CDR3 protein: CASLYAGELFF; CDR3 DNA: TGTGCCAGCCTATACGCCGGGGAGCTGTTTTTT; J gene: TRBJ2-2; V gene: TRBV2; clone size: .; D gene: .
CDR3 protein: CASSDSLDTDTQYF; CDR3 DNA: TGTGCCAGCAGTGACTCACTAGATACAGATACGCAGTATTTT; J gene: TRBJ2-3; V gene: TRBV6-4; clone size: .; D gene: .